The rows below give T cell receptor beta chains drawn from one sample of a study of T-cell memory formation after mild COVID-19. TCRdb used MiXCR to reprocess the 5' RACE reads, holding one entry per CDR3 protein. The sample consists of roughly 600,000 distinct CDR3 sequences, roughly 18% of them appearing once. What was sequenced was PBMCs or a T cell subset sorted from them (not recorded which). These receptors were obtained from an adult woman who had mild COVID-19 (a few samples of this study predate the infection). Cell type and time point are not known. Each CDR3 is given with its conserved first and last residue. Fields, in order: V gene, clone size, D gene, J gene, CDR3 protein, CDR3 DNA. D genes are given only for firm matches. Clone size is shown for a subset of rows, as once, few, many or a class of expanded clone.

v_gene: TRBV4-2
abundance: many
d_gene: -
j_gene: TRBJ2-1
CDR3aa: CASSRTVEQFF
CDR3nt: TGTGCCAGCAGCCGGACTGTGGAGCAGTTCTTC

v_gene: TRBV4-1
abundance: few
d_gene: -
j_gene: TRBJ2-7
CDR3aa: CASSQATYGEQYF
CDR3nt: TGCGCCAGCAGCCAAGCGACCTACGGCGAGCAGTACTTC

v_gene: TRBV12-3/TRBV12-4
abundance: many
d_gene: TRBD2
j_gene: TRBJ2-2
CDR3aa: CASSLASTSADGGELFF
CDR3nt: TGTGCCAGCAGTTTAGCGTCCACTAGCGCCGACGGCGGGGAGCTGTTTTTT

v_gene: TRBV9
abundance: -
d_gene: -
j_gene: TRBJ2-7
CDR3aa: CASSVAADSGSYEQYF
CDR3nt: TGTGCCAGCAGCGTAGCGGCGGATAGCGGCAGCTACGAGCAGTACTTC

v_gene: TRBV7-2
abundance: few
d_gene: -
j_gene: TRBJ2-7
CDR3aa: CASSSLVLYEQYF
CDR3nt: TGTGCCAGCAGCTCTCTAGTTCTCTACGAGCAGTACTTC

v_gene: TRBV4-3
abundance: -
d_gene: TRBD2
j_gene: TRBJ2-1
CDR3aa: CASSLGEGGDEQFF
CDR3nt: TGCGCCAGCAGCCTGGGGGAGGGAGGGGATGAGCAGTTCTTC

v_gene: TRBV7-6
abundance: -
d_gene: -
j_gene: TRBJ2-1
CDR3aa: CASSSQVLSYNEQFF
CDR3nt: TGTGCCAGCAGCTCCCAAGTACTTTCCTACAATGAGCAGTTCTTC

v_gene: TRBV12-3/TRBV12-4
abundance: few
d_gene: -
j_gene: TRBJ1-2
CDR3aa: CASSFGGDSAVYGYTF
CDR3nt: TGTGCCAGCAGTTTTGGTGGCGACAGTGCCGTCTATGGCTACACCTTC

v_gene: TRBV24-1
abundance: few
d_gene: -
j_gene: TRBJ2-1
CDR3aa: CATRQTGGDEQFF
CDR3nt: TGTGCCACCAGACAGACTGGAGGGGATGAGCAGTTCTTC

v_gene: TRBV12-3/TRBV12-4
abundance: -
d_gene: TRBD1
j_gene: TRBJ1-5
CDR3aa: CASSSLSTGRNQPQHF
CDR3nt: TGTGCCAGCAGTTCCTTATCGACAGGGAGGAATCAGCCCCAGCATTTT

v_gene: TRBV5-1
abundance: few
d_gene: -
j_gene: TRBJ1-2
CDR3aa: CASSPQQGSNYGYTF
CDR3nt: TGCGCCAGCAGCCCCCAGCAGGGTTCTAACTATGGCTACACCTTC

v_gene: TRBV15
abundance: -
d_gene: TRBD2
j_gene: TRBJ2-3
CDR3aa: CATSRDRGETDTQYF
CDR3nt: TGTGCCACCAGCAGAGATCGGGGGGAAACAGATACGCAGTATTTT

v_gene: TRBV27
abundance: -
d_gene: TRBD2
j_gene: TRBJ2-1
CDR3aa: CASSLLRTSGRDEQFF
CDR3nt: TGTGCCAGCAGCTTACTGAGGACTAGCGGGAGGGATGAGCAGTTCTTC

v_gene: TRBV30
abundance: once
d_gene: -
j_gene: TRBJ2-7
CDR3aa: CAWRLAAEQYF
CDR3nt: TGTGCCTGGAGACTAGCTGCCGAGCAGTACTTC

v_gene: TRBV5-1
abundance: few
d_gene: -
j_gene: TRBJ2-7
CDR3aa: CASSWAGNEQYF
CDR3nt: TGCGCCAGCAGCTGGGCAGGTAACGAGCAGTACTTC

v_gene: TRBV7-3
abundance: few
d_gene: -
j_gene: TRBJ2-3
CDR3aa: CASSSSGENTDTQYF
CDR3nt: TGTGCCAGCAGCTCATCGGGGGAAAACACAGATACGCAGTATTTT

v_gene: TRBV7-2
abundance: few
d_gene: -
j_gene: TRBJ1-6
CDR3aa: CASSLQATGYGSPLHF
CDR3nt: TGTGCCAGCAGCTTACAGGCAACGGGGTATGGTTCACCCCTCCACTTT

v_gene: TRBV12-3/TRBV12-4
abundance: few
d_gene: -
j_gene: TRBJ1-3
CDR3aa: CASSLERATGNTIYF
CDR3nt: TGTGCCAGCAGTTTAGAGCGAGCAACTGGAAACACCATATATTTT

v_gene: TRBV3-1
abundance: once
d_gene: -
j_gene: TRBJ2-2
CDR3aa: CASSQGSGDTGELFF
CDR3nt: TGTGCCAGCAGCCAAGGATCGGGGGACACCGGGGAGCTGTTTTTT

v_gene: TRBV29-1
abundance: few
d_gene: TRBD2
j_gene: TRBJ2-5
CDR3aa: CSVEDVLLAGVRETQYF
CDR3nt: TGCAGCGTTGAAGATGTCCTACTAGCGGGGGTTAGGGAGACCCAGTACTTC

v_gene: TRBV12-3/TRBV12-4
abundance: few
d_gene: TRBD1
j_gene: TRBJ2-7
CDR3aa: CASSLSGTGVLLTYEQYF
CDR3nt: TGTGCCAGCAGTTTATCTGGGACAGGGGTCCTCTTGACCTACGAGCAGTACTTC

v_gene: TRBV9
abundance: few
d_gene: TRBD2
j_gene: TRBJ2-1
CDR3aa: CASSVRGLAPNEQFF
CDR3nt: TGTGCCAGCAGCGTGAGGGGACTAGCGCCCAATGAGCAGTTCTTC

v_gene: TRBV20-1
abundance: few
d_gene: TRBD2
j_gene: TRBJ2-3
CDR3aa: CSARDSSGRADTQYF
CDR3nt: TGCAGTGCTAGAGATAGTAGCGGGAGGGCAGATACGCAGTATTTT

v_gene: TRBV5-6
abundance: -
d_gene: -
j_gene: TRBJ2-2
CDR3aa: CASSGVDTGELFF
CDR3nt: TGTGCCAGCAGCGGGGTGGACACCGGGGAGCTGTTTTTT

v_gene: TRBV5-1
abundance: many
d_gene: TRBD2
j_gene: TRBJ2-5
CDR3aa: CASSHASGRMGETQYF
CDR3nt: TGCGCCAGCAGCCACGCTAGCGGGAGGATGGGAGAGACCCAGTACTTC

v_gene: TRBV7-9
abundance: -
d_gene: TRBD1
j_gene: TRBJ1-2
CDR3aa: CASSLRDRRNYGYTF
CDR3nt: TGTGCCAGCAGCTTAAGGGACAGACGAAACTATGGCTACACCTTC

v_gene: TRBV4-3
abundance: -
d_gene: -
j_gene: TRBJ2-1
CDR3aa: CASSQDRVGSYNEQFF
CDR3nt: TGCGCCAGCAGCCAAGATCGGGTCGGGAGTTACAATGAGCAGTTCTTC

v_gene: TRBV27
abundance: few
d_gene: -
j_gene: TRBJ2-7
CDR3aa: CASLQGSEQYF
CDR3nt: TGTGCCAGTCTCCAAGGGAGCGAGCAGTACTTC

v_gene: TRBV30
abundance: -
d_gene: TRBD1
j_gene: TRBJ1-3
CDR3aa: CAWATGTGRNTIYF
CDR3nt: TGTGCCTGGGCCACCGGGACAGGTCGAAACACCATATATTTT

v_gene: TRBV9
abundance: few
d_gene: TRBD1
j_gene: TRBJ2-7
CDR3aa: CASGPGTGNEQYF
CDR3nt: TGTGCCAGCGGCCCCGGGACAGGGAACGAGCAGTACTTC

v_gene: TRBV5-1
abundance: many
d_gene: -
j_gene: TRBJ2-7
CDR3aa: CASSLDTGRPYEQYF
CDR3nt: TGCGCCAGCAGCTTGGATACGGGCCGACCCTACGAGCAGTACTTC

v_gene: TRBV5-1
abundance: few
d_gene: -
j_gene: TRBJ2-1
CDR3aa: CASARTDPSYNEQFF
CDR3nt: TGCGCCAGTGCTAGGACAGACCCCTCCTACAATGAGCAGTTCTTC